This entry describes one TCR beta chain. What antigen it recognizes has not been identified. Base quality data are lacking; no much larger clone is found one base away. Set within a cohort of healthcare workers in London, UK, this nested case-control study involved weekly PCR testing of nasopharyngeal swabs along with blood sampling. Healthcare workers were recruited between 23 and 31 March 2020, during the week of the UK lockdown, and were followed weekly for up to roughly 16 weeks. The record originates from a study of early T cells in non-severe SARS-CoV-2 infection (dated by TCRdb to the early 2020s). As for the study more broadly: Because TCR sequencing was done on bulk RNA from unsorted whole blood, the alpha and beta chains could not be paired. The paper as a whole reports these results and caveats: VDJdb matching was skewed toward anti-spike CD8 responses and likely underestimated virus-specific expansions, missing private and CD4 specificities.

Libraries were built with 5' RACE. The instrument given in TCRdb is NextSeq 500. To correct for sequencing error and PCR bias, the TCR library protocol tagged individual cDNA molecules with unique molecular identifiers. Sequencing covered both TCR alpha and beta chains, and within each sample the abundances of alpha and beta sequences were tightly co-correlated. On the study's bioinformatics: V gene, J gene and CDR3 annotation of TCR sequences was performed with Decombinator V4. TCRs were defined as expanded if a significant change between any two time points was detected under a Poisson model with p below 0.0001. TCR abundances were normalised to the total number of TCRs sequenced in each sample and reported as counts per million. MAIT TCRs were defined by TRAV1-2 paired with TRAJ12, TRAJ20 or TRAJ33, and iNKT TCRs by TRAV10 paired with TRAJ18. VDJdb, accessed on 1 November 2021, was searched for TCRs annotated for CMV, EBV and SARS-CoV-2, and TCRs annotated for more than one antigen were excluded. TCRdb passed the public sequencing reads through fastp at Q25 and MiXCR, retaining productive beta sequences. Each entry is one CDR3 protein sequence, shown with its most common DNA and genes. TCRdb's processing, not the authors' own work, is the source of the V and J calls. The sample contains about 45,000 distinct CDR3 sequences, around 10% of them found a single time. Just over 20% of the sample goes to the ten largest clones.

Cut back by 8 bases and 3 bases, the V and J ends lie 16 bases apart. CDR1 and CDR2 are read off the germline V gene as ENHRY and SYGVKD. The CDR3, cysteine through phenylalanine, is 14 amino acids long. This entry keeps only the CDR3 DNA: 42 bases, framed from base 1. The V and J genes are TRBV10-3 and TRBJ1-1, with a tentative D gene TRBD1 over 6 matching bases. Sequencing was performed on whole blood. This receptor was obtained from an adult who was a healthcare worker with PCR-confirmed SARS-CoV-2 infection or an uninfected control (not recorded which). This receptor has the CDR3 CAIAGQTEDTEAFF. The sequenced DNA: TGTGCCATCGCCGGACAGACGGAGGACACTGAAGCTTTCTTT.